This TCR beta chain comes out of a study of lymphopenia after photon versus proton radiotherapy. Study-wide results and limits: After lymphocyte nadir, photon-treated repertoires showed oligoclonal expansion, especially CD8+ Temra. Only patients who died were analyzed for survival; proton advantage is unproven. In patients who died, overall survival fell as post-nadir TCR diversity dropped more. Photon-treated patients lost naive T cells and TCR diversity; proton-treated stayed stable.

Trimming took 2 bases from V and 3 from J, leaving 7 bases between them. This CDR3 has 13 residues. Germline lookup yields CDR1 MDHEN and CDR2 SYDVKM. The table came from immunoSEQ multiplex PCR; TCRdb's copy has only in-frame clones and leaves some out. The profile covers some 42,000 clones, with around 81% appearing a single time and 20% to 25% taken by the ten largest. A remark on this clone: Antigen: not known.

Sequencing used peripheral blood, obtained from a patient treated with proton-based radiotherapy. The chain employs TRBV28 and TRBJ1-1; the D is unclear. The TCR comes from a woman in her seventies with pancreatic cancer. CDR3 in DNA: TGTGCCAGCAGTTTAAGCGAGGACACTGAAGCTTTCTTT. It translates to CASSLSEDTEAFF.